This TCR beta chain was captured in a study of blood T cell repertoires in COVID-19. Study details: Italy, Spain and the United States were the sources of the convalescent and acute COVID-19 samples. Sources were T cells, B-cell-depleted T cells, or PBMCs; the material itself was cDNA or gDNA.

In the source study's methods: Amplification of reference gene primers provided the estimated nucleated cell counts. TCRdb's copy holds only in-frame clones and misses some; the assay was immunoSEQ multiplex PCR. From that table come the V and J calls and clone size; the DNA was used to work out D and trimming. This table has around 700,000 clones, around 90% appearing once. The germline V gene has CDR1 SGHDN and CDR2 FVKESK. CDR3 size: 14 residues. Trimming removed 4 bases from V and 3 bases from J, with 12 bases in between. The chain has TRBV14 and TRBJ1-1; D is unresolved. The TCR originated in a woman aged 18-29 years with acute or convalescent COVID-19. Sequences were obtained from peripheral blood. CDR3 in DNA: TGTGCCAGCAGCCGGGCCAGTGAGTACACTGAAGCTTTCTTT. Translating gives CASSRASEYTEAFF.